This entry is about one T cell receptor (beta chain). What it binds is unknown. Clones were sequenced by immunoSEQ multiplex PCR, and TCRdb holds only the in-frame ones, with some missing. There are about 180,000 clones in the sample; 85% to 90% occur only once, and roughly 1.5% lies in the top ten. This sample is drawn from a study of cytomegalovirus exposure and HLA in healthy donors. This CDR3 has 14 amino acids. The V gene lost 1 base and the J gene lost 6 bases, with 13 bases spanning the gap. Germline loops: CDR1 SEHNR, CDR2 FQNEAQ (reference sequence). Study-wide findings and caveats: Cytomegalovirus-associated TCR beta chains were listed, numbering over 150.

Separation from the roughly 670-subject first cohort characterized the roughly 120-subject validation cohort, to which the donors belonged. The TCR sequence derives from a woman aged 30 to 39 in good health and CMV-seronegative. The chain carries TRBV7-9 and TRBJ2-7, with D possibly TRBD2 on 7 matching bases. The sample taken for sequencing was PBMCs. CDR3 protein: CASSLEGGGSEQYF. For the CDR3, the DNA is TGTGCCAGCAGCTTAGAAGGCGGGGGCTCCGAGCAGTACTTC. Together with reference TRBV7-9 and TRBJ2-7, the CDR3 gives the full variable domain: DTGVSQNPRHKITKRGQNVTFRCDPISEHNRLYWYRQTLGQGPEFLTYFQNEAQLEKSRLLSDRFSAERPKGSFSTLEIQRTEQGDSAMYLCASSLEGGGSEQYFGPGTRLTVT.